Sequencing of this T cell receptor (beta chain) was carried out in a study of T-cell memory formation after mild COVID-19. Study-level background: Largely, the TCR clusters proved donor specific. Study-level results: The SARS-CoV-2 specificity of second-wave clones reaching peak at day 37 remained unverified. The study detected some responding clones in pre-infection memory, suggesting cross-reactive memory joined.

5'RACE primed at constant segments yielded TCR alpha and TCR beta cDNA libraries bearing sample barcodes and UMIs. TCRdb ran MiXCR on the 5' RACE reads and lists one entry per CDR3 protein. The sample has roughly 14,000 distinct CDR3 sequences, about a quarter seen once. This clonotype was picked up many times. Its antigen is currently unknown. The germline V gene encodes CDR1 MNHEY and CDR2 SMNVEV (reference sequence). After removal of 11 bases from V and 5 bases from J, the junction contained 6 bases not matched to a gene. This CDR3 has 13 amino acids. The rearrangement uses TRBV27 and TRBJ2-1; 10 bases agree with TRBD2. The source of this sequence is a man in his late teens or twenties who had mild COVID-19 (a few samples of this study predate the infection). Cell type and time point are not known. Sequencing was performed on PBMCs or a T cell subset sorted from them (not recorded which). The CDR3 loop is CAVGTSADNEQFF. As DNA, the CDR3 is TGTGCCGTCGGGACTAGCGCCGACAATGAGCAGTTCTTC.